This T cell receptor beta chain was recorded in a study of glioma-infiltrating T cells after dendritic cell vaccination. The overall study: Monocyte-derived dendritic cells, cultured six to seven days with IL-4 and GM-CSF, were pulsed with autologous tumor lysate.

Up to about 2 ug genomic DNA was used for TCRB CDR3 amplification. The primer mix had 60 V beta and 13 J beta primers. Here immunoSEQ multiplex PCR was the method, and the copy in TCRdb shows in-frame clones only, minus some. The data hold fewer than 85,000 clones, with almost 85% observed a single time. The junction had 9 bases not matched to a gene; V was cut back by 4 bases and J by 5 bases. CDR1 is LNHDA, CDR2 SQIVND, per germline (reference sequence). The CDR3 consists of 15 residues. Notes on this clone: Its antigen is undetermined.

Study results and limitations: Higher TCR clonality did not directly relate to longer survival.

This specimen consisted of blood, obtained before dendritic cell vaccination. The receptor comes from a human donor with glioblastoma. This chain uses TRBV19 with TRBJ2-5; TRBD2 matches 8 bases. DNA of the CDR3: TGTGCCAGTAGTAACCCGCTAGCGGGTGGGGAGACCCAGTACTTC. Amino acids: CASSNPLAGGETQYF.